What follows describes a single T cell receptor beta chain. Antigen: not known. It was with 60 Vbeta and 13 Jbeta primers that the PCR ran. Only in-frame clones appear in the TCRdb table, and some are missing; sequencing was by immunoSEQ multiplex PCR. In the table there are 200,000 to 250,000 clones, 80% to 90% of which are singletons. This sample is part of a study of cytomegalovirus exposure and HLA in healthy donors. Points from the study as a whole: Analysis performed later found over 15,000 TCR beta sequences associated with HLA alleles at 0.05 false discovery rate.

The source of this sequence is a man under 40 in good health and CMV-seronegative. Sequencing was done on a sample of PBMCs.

Here the CDR3 reads CASSWDRRSSGELFF. CDR3 bases: TGTGCCAGCAGCTGGGACAGGCGATCTTCCGGGGAGCTGTTTTTT. This chain joins TRBV28 and TRBJ2-2, with TRBD1 matching over 8 bases. The CDR3 is 15 residues long. V gave up 6 bases and J gave up 6 bases; unmatched junction bases: 9. The germline CDR1 and CDR2 sequences are MDHEN and SYDVKM. Full variable domain (missing parts from reference TRBV28 and TRBJ2-2): DVKVTQSSRYLVKRTGEKVFLECVQDMDHENMFWYRQDPGLGLRLIYFSYDVKMKEKGDIPEGYSVSREKKERFSLILESASTNQTSMYLCASSWDRRSSGELFFGEGSRLTVL.